Listed below are T cell receptor beta chains from one sample, sequenced in a study of breast tumors, draining lymph nodes, adjacent tissues. One entry per CDR3 protein results from TCRdb running MiXCR on the multiplex PCR reads. The sample records some 170,000 distinct CDR3 sequences, around 33% being singletons. Sequenced input: axillary lymph node tissue. These receptors were obtained from a female donor with breast cancer. Some clones in this sample may be carry-over from other donors' samples. Each CDR3 is given with its conserved first and last residue. D genes are given only for firm matches.

D gene | V gene | CDR3 protein
. | TRBV29-1 | CSVVGGALSYEQYF
. | TRBV20-1 | CSARDPRGAGRADTQYF
TRBD1 | TRBV30 | CAWRPAGTAEAFF
. | TRBV4-1 | CASSQEIGGITDTQYF
. | TRBV6-1 | CASSLGTGLNTEAFF
. | TRBV20-1 | CSATKLQGEGGRAVETQHF
TRBD1 | TRBV7-9 | CASSFPGQGASYGYTF
. | TRBV20-1 | CSARDLGAYGYTF
. | TRBV24-1 | CATSDSKGRGRTNEKLFF
. | TRBV14 | CASSQVRGFNEQFF
. | TRBV20-1 | CSAREPPPRVLREQFF
. | TRBV10-3 | CAISEDTGRNNSPLHF
TRBD2 | TRBV20-1 | CSAGGSLAGGGTQYF
. | TRBV18 | CASSPLGQGGSTEAFF
. | TRBV20-1 | CSASRSTDTQYF
TRBD1 | TRBV7-2 | CASSLQGQEAFF
TRBD2 | TRBV7-2 | CASSFAGDEQYF
TRBD2 | TRBV2 | CASSGLGLAGGTSTDTQYF
. | TRBV10-3 | CAISDPGAGYTF
. | TRBV28 | CASSLKFTGELFF
TRBD2 | TRBV7-9 | CASSYSSGGGYNEQFF
TRBD2 | TRBV28 | CASLKEAGGRTQYF
. | TRBV6-6 | CASSYSGPDTQYF
TRBD2 | TRBV9 | CASSVAGGLGTDTQYF
TRBD1 | TRBV29-1 | CSSLGQHYEQYF
TRBD2 | TRBV3-1 | CASSHGTSGQASRGTQYF
. | TRBV20-1 | CSARDGFGFGETQYF
. | TRBV6-5 | CASHGPGNTIYF
TRBD1 | TRBV6-6 | CASSSLSGQLYEQYF
. | TRBV11-1 | CASSSLRVNTEAFF
. | TRBV11-2 | CASSLGTEPQEIQYF
. | TRBV6-4 | CASILGGERDTQYF
. | TRBV7-9 | CASSPFGGTNTEAFF
. | TRBV27 | CASSLLSAGGRETQYF
. | TRBV19 | CASSIPGSGNWGYTF
TRBD1 | TRBV7-9 | CASSLGSGQVNTDPQYF
TRBD1 | TRBV7-2 | CAGSLAETTGRYEQYF
. | TRBV25-1 | CASSEQGIGGYTF
TRBD2 | TRBV12-3/TRBV12-4 | CASRPMTSGRLNEQFF
. | TRBV11-2 | CASSPRPAGFREKLFF